This entry lists 8 T cell receptor beta chains sequenced from one sample in a study of CD8 T cells in Susac syndrome. With random hexamers, reverse transcription was performed on about 0.5 to 1 ug of RNA. Via MiXCR, TCRdb re-called the immunoSEQ multiplex PCR reads, giving one row per CDR3 protein. This table holds 150,000 to 200,000 distinct CDR3 sequences, approximately 94% found once. Sequences were obtained from CD4+ T cells from PBMCs. These receptors all stem from a human donor with multiple sclerosis.

This chain connects TRBV3-1 to TRBJ2-1; D might be TRBD1 or TRBD2, each matching 6 bases. Trimming removed 1 base at V and 12 bases at J, with 16 bases between. Germline values: CDR1 LGHDT, CDR2 YNNKEL (reference sequence). This CDR3 has 14 residues. The CDR3 here is CASSQGRGGARQFF. The CDR3, as DNA: TGTGCCAGCAGCCAAGGCAGGGGCGGGGCCCGGCAGTTCTTC.

The CDR3 nucleotides are TGCAGCGTTTCTAGACGAGGTTTGAACACTGAAGCTTTCTTT. Translating gives CSVSRRGLNTEAFF. The chain recombines TRBV29-1 with TRBJ1-1; D call uncertain. Trimming left V 5 bases short and J 0 bases short, with 13 bases between. The CDR3 contains 14 residues. Germline lookup yields CDR1 SQVTM and CDR2 ANQGSEA.

This sequence joins TRBV29-1 and TRBJ1-2; 7 bases match TRBD1. The germline V gene has CDR1 SQVTM and CDR2 ANQGSEA. V shed 2 bases, J shed 4 bases, and the junction held 4 bases outside the gene matches. The CDR3 is 13 residues long. CDR3 sequence: CSVEWTGSYGYTF. CDR3 DNA: TGCAGCGTTGAATGGACAGGAAGCTATGGCTACACCTTC.

The J gene is TRBJ1-1, the V gene TRBV2, with 7 positions matching TRBD1. The CDR3 loop spans 14 amino acids. J lost 0 bases, V lost 7 bases, and 5 bases had no gene match. CDR1 and CDR2 from the germline V gene are SNHLY and FYNNEI. The CDR3 reads CASNRGQVNTEAFF. The CDR3 bases are TGTGCCAGCAACCGAGGACAGGTGAACACTGAAGCTTTCTTT.

Worth noting for this clonotype: Relative to the germline gene, one junction end is altered; a read error may explain this. CDR3 bases: TGCAGTGCCAGAGGGGAGGATCAGCCCCAGCATTTT. Translated: CSARGEDQPQHF. The chain couples TRBV20-1 to TRBJ1-5, with D perhaps matching TRBD1 (5 bases). Germline V gene data show CDR1 as DFQATT and CDR2 as SNEGSKA (reference sequence). CDR3 length equals 12 residues.

The V and J genes are TRBV29-1 and TRBJ1-2; 7 bases are shared with TRBD1. V shed 7 bases, J shed 7 bases, and the junction held 15 bases outside the gene matches. The CDR3 has 14 residues. Germline loops: CDR1 SQVTM, CDR2 ANQGSEA. The DNA of the CDR3 is TGCAGCGCTAGACAGGGTGACATAAGGTTTGGCTACACCTTC. It yields the protein CSARQGDIRFGYTF.

The genes are TRBV7-9 and TRBJ1-1; D perhaps matches TRBD1 (5 bases). The CDR3 extends over 16 amino acids. Germline CDR1 and CDR2: SEHNR and FQNEAQ (reference sequence). Trimming stripped 5 bases from V and 0 bases from J, with 16 bases between. CDR3 nucleotide sequence: TGTGCCAGCAGCCCCTCGGGGCGCGATTTGAACACTGAAGCTTTCTTT. It specifies CASSPSGRDLNTEAFF.

The rearrangement joins TRBV7-9 to TRBJ1-2; D remains unclear. Germline CDR1 reads SEHNR; CDR2 reads FQNEAQ (reference sequence). The CDR3 has 14 residues. Trimming removed 7 bases from V and 4 bases from J, with 16 bases in between. The CDR3 sequence: CASNFGWRAYGYTF. For the CDR3, the DNA is TGTGCCAGCAACTTTGGGTGGCGCGCCTATGGCTACACCTTC. The complete variable domain, with remaining parts taken from reference TRBV7-9 and TRBJ1-2, reads DTGVSQNPRHKITKRGQNVTFRCDPISEHNRLYWYRQTLGQGPEFLTYFQNEAQLEKSRLLSDRFSAERPKGSFSTLEIQRTEQGDSAMYLCASNFGWRAYGYTFGSGTRLTVV.